These 3 T cell receptor beta chains were all obtained from the same sample, sequenced in a study of blood T cell repertoires in COVID-19. Sequencing was performed with immunoSEQ multiplex PCR; in TCRdb, only in-frame clones are kept and a portion is missing. The sample yields more than 90,000 clones, roughly 86% seen once. Material: peripheral blood. The receptors stem from a woman in her thirties with acute or convalescent COVID-19.

The chain employs TRBV7-3 and TRBJ1-1; TRBD1 aligns across 11 bases. V gave up 4 bases and J gave up 4 bases; unmatched junction bases: 5. Germline V gives CDR1 SGHTA, CDR2 FQGTGA. CDR3 size: 15 residues. This CDR3 is CASSSGQGAFTEAFF. The CDR3 DNA reads as TGTGCCAGCAGCTCTGGACAGGGGGCTTTCACTGAAGCTTTCTTT.

CDR3 loop: CASSQPKRGDTQYF. CDR3 DNA: TGCGCCAGCAGCCAACCCAAGAGGGGGGATACGCAGTATTTT. This chain uses TRBV4-1 with TRBJ2-3; a possible D gene is TRBD1 (6 bases). The ends were cut back, 2 bases at V and 6 bases at J, with 12 bases in the middle. CDR1 is MGHRA, CDR2 YSYEKL, per germline. This CDR3 contains 14 residues.

In DNA, the CDR3 is TGCGCCAGCAGTGAGACAGGTCAATACAATGAGCAGTTCTTC. Translating gives CASSETGQYNEQFF. The genes are TRBV10-1 and TRBJ2-1, with D perhaps TRBD1 (5 bases). Trimming took off 2 bases at V and 4 bases at J, with 9 bases between the two ends. Germline CDR1 reads WNHNN; CDR2 reads SYGVQD (reference sequence). The CDR3 spans 14 residues.